Below are 29 T cell receptor beta chains sequenced from a single sample in a study of shared clonotypes between healthy human individuals. Sequenced by immunoSEQ multiplex PCR; TCRdb stores in-frame clones only, minus some. Of some 2,500,000 clones listed, approximately 93% are singletons. The specimen was naive CD4+ T cells from PBMCs. The subset is: CD45RA+ positively selected. These receptors all come from a man between 18 and 29 years old in good health. Some clones in this sample may be carry-over from other donors' samples.

CDR3 coding DNA: TGTGCCAGCAGTGAAGGGCTCCCCAGGGGAGATCAGGGGGAGACCCAGTACTTC. Translated: CASSEGLPRGDQGETQYF. The V call is TRBV6-1, the J call TRBJ2-5, with D perhaps matching TRBD1 (6 bases). Per the germline V gene, CDR1 is MNHNS and CDR2 is SASEGT. The CDR3 has 18 amino acids. V was pared by 1 base and J by 5 bases, with 23 bases between.

The chain joins TRBV15 to TRBJ1-1, with 7 bases identical to TRBD1. This CDR3 has 15 residues. J gave up 2 bases and V 4 bases, and 7 bases lay outside the gene matches. The germline V gene has CDR1 LNHNV and CDR2 YYDKDF (reference sequence). The CDR3 protein is CATSNPRTGNTEAFF. Here the CDR3 DNA reads TGTGCCACCAGCAACCCTAGGACAGGTAACACTGAAGCTTTCTTT.

This clone occurred once. The gene calls are TRBV10-3 and TRBJ2-5, with a possible D match to TRBD2 (6 bases). CDR3 length: 15 residues. The germline gives CDR1 ENHRY, CDR2 SYGVKD. The V gene lost 3 bases and the J gene lost 2 bases, with 13 bases spanning the gap. The CDR3 DNA follows: TGTGCCATCAGTGAAACTAGCCCCCCACAAGAGACCCAGTACTTC. As protein: CAISETSPPQETQYF.

The chain has TRBV28 and TRBJ2-5; D may be TRBD2 (5 bases). The CDR3 is 14 residues long. The V gene lost 6 bases and the J gene lost 5 bases, with 16 bases spanning the gap. Germline CDR1 MDHEN, CDR2 SYDVKM. The chain's CDR3 is CASRIRGRWETQYF. Written as DNA, the CDR3 is TGTGCCAGCAGGATACGGGGAAGATGGGAGACCCAGTACTTC.

In regard to this clone: Other DNA sequences in this sample translate to the same CDR3. The rearrangement joins TRBV18 to TRBJ1-3; D is perhaps TRBD1 (6 bases). This CDR3 is 16 amino acids long. V was trimmed by 2 bases and J by 2 bases, leaving 13 bases between them. Germline V gene data show CDR1 as KGHSH and CDR2 as LQKENI. In DNA form, the CDR3 reads TGTGCCAGCTCACCAGGGCAGGGGTCGGCTGGAAACACCATATATTTT. It translates to CASSPGQGSAGNTIYF.

This rearrangement joins TRBV4-1 to TRBJ1-4; the D is unclear. Germline V gene sequence: CDR1 MGHRA, CDR2 YSYEKL. The CDR3 totals 14 residues. V lost 2 bases and J lost 7, with 11 bases in between. In DNA, the CDR3 is TGCGCCAGCAGCCAACTAAATCTCGGTGAAAAACTGTTTTTT. Its translation: CASSQLNLGEKLFF.

The V call is TRBV11-2, the J call TRBJ2-5; 8 bases agree with TRBD2. The CDR3 runs 14 residues. V shed 2 bases, J shed 1 base, and the junction held 0 bases outside the gene matches. Germline V lookup: CDR1 SGHAT, CDR2 FQNNGV. CDR3 sequence reads: CASSLSGSQETQYF. CDR3 coding DNA: TGTGCCAGCAGCTTAAGCGGGAGCCAAGAGACCCAGTACTTC.

The CDR3 is CASSFPGHPRGYTF. The CDR3 nucleotides read TGTGCCAGCAGCTTTCCGGGGCATCCCCGTGGCTACACCTTC. The chain combines TRBV5-4 with TRBJ1-2; possibly TRBD1 for D (5 bases). V was trimmed by 2 bases and J by 7 bases, leaving 15 bases between them. Germline V CDR1 and CDR2: SGHNT, YYREEE (reference sequence). The CDR3 totals 14 residues.

The chain joins TRBV9 to TRBJ1-1; 10 bases align to TRBD1. The CDR3 spans 17 residues. The V gene end was trimmed by 3 bases and the J gene end by 0 bases; junction bases not matched to a gene: 8. Per germline, CDR1 SGDLS and CDR2 YYNGEE. The CDR3 bases are TGTGCCAGCAGCGGCGGGGGGACAGGGGTAATGAACACTGAAGCTTTCTTT. Amino acid sequence: CASSGGGTGVMNTEAFF.

This chain connects TRBV21-1 to TRBJ2-7. TRBV21-1 is a documented pseudogene. The CDR3 extends over 17 amino acids. The DNA for the CDR3 is TGTGCCAGCAGCAAACCCCGTCCCCCCTCCAATCCCTACGAGCAGTACTTC. It encodes CASSKPRPPSNPYEQYF.

This clone came up once. The chain couples TRBV7-2 to TRBJ2-1; D is unresolved. The germline V and J ends were trimmed by 2 bases and 4 bases, with 12 bases remaining between them. Germline loops: CDR1 SGHTA, CDR2 FQGNSA. This CDR3 comprises 15 residues. The CDR3 DNA reads TGTGCCAGCAGCTTATCTGCGGCTTCATACAATGAGCAGTTCTTC. It encodes CASSLSAASYNEQFF.

This clone appeared once. The chain employs TRBV5-1 and TRBJ2-3; 13 bases line up with TRBD2. The germline gives CDR1 SGHRS, CDR2 YFSETQ. With V trimmed by 2 bases and J by 2 bases, 8 bases remained unmatched. This CDR3 is 18 amino acids long. CDR3 protein: CASSLLGLAGVPTDTQYF. In nucleotides, the CDR3 is TGCGCCAGCAGCTTACTAGGACTAGCGGGGGTGCCCACAGATACGCAGTATTTT.

About this clone itself: The sample has other DNA sequences that encode this CDR3 too. This chain connects TRBV18 to TRBJ2-3; D not certain. V dropped 3 bases and J dropped 6 bases, with 4 bases sitting between them. The germline gives CDR1 KGHSH, CDR2 LQKENI. The CDR3 runs 11 residues. In DNA, the CDR3 is TGTGCCAGCTCACCGGGGGATACGCAGTATTTT. It encodes CASSPGDTQYF.

The chain links TRBV9 to TRBJ2-1, with no clear D. V was clipped by 1 base and J by 2 bases, with 4 bases between them. The CDR3 consists of 13 residues. Germline CDR1 is SGDLS and CDR2 is YYNGEE. For the CDR3, the DNA is TGTGCCAGCAGCGTAATACCCTACAATGAGCAGTTCTTC. Its translation is CASSVIPYNEQFF.

This clone appeared a single time. The V gene is TRBV9, the J gene TRBJ2-1, with TRBD2 identical over 13 bases. The CDR3 is 16 amino acids. Germline-derived CDR1 and CDR2 are SGDLS and YYNGEE. V was pared by 4 bases and J by 7 bases, with 8 bases of the junction left unmatched. The CDR3 spells CASSLSGLAGDNEQFF. For the CDR3, the DNA is TGTGCCAGCAGCCTCTCCGGACTAGCGGGAGATAATGAGCAGTTCTTC. The variable domain in full, completed from reference TRBV9 and TRBJ2-1, reads DSGVTQTPKHLITATGQRVTLRCSPRSGDLSVYWYQQSLDQGLQFLIQYYNGEERAKGNILERFSAQQFPDLHSELNLSSLELGDSALYFCASSLSGLAGDNEQFFGPGTRLTVL.

V and J are TRBV28 and TRBJ2-5, with D possibly being TRBD1 (6 bases). The end of the DNA is better explained by TRBJ2-7, so the J call may be wrong. The CDR3 runs 13 residues. CDR1 MDHEN and CDR2 SYDVKM come from the germline V gene. Written as DNA, the CDR3 is TGTGCCAGCAGGCCACAGGGAAGACTCGAGCAGTACTTC. As protein: CASRPQGRLEQYF.

The chain carries TRBV5-1 and TRBJ1-2; 8 positions match TRBD1. The J segment lost 6 bases and the V segment lost 2 bases, leaving 9 bases of the junction unmatched. The CDR3 consists of 15 residues. Germline V gene lookup returns CDR1 SGHRS and CDR2 YFSETQ. The CDR3 sequence: CASSFGPGGTDGYTF. CDR3 nucleotides: TGCGCCAGCAGCTTTGGTCCAGGGGGCACGGATGGCTACACCTTC.

V is TRBV28 and J is TRBJ1-2, with a possible D match to TRBD1 (6 bases). The V gene's germline CDR1 is MDHEN and CDR2 SYDVKM. The CDR3 runs to 17 residues. Trimming left V 3 bases short and J 2 bases short, with 19 bases between. In DNA, the CDR3 is TGTGCCAGCAGTTTGGGCGGGACACCGGTCAAAAACTATGGCTACACCTTC. Protein sequence: CASSLGGTPVKNYGYTF.

The chain carries TRBV7-6 and TRBJ2-1; tentatively, D is TRBD1 (6 bases). Germline V gives CDR1 SGHVS, CDR2 FNYEAQ. This CDR3 region has 15 residues. V shed 3 bases and J shed 4 bases, with 13 bases lying between them. The CDR3 loop reads CASSLGHHPYNEQFF. The CDR3 DNA sequence: TGTGCCAGCAGCTTGGGACACCATCCGTACAATGAGCAGTTCTTC.

The rearrangement uses TRBV27 and TRBJ2-5; D gene ambiguous. The ends were cut back, 6 bases at V and 3 bases at J, with 11 bases in the middle. CDR3 length equals 13 residues. Germline assignment: CDR1 MNHEY and CDR2 SMNVEV (reference sequence). The CDR3 protein is CASSSWLKETQYF. In DNA form, the CDR3 reads TGTGCCAGCAGCTCCTGGCTCAAAGAGACCCAGTACTTC.

The chain uses TRBV25-1 and TRBJ2-3, with 10 bases lining up with TRBD1. V shed 4 bases, J shed 2 bases, and the junction held 6 bases outside the gene matches. CDR1 MGHDK and CDR2 SYGVNS come from the germline V gene. The CDR3 is made up of 16 amino acids. The CDR3 reads CASSVRQGAATDTQYF. Here the CDR3 DNA reads TGTGCCAGCAGTGTGCGACAGGGGGCGGCCACAGATACGCAGTATTTT. The complete variable domain, with remaining parts taken from reference TRBV25-1 and TRBJ2-3, reads EADIYQTPRYLVIGTGKKITLECSQTMGHDKMYWYQQDPGMELHLIHYSYGVNSTEKGDLSSESTVSRIRTEHFPLTLESARPSHTSQYLCASSVRQGAATDTQYFGPGTRLTVL.

V usage is TRBV15 and J usage is TRBJ1-1; D is ambiguous. Trimming took 1 base from V and 4 from J, leaving 10 bases between them. Germline CDR1 reads LNHNV; CDR2 reads YYDKDF (reference sequence). The CDR3 spans 14 residues. CDR3 sequence (DNA): TGTGCCACCAGCAGAGGGCGGGGAACCACTGAAGCTTTCTTT. As protein: CATSRGRGTTEAFF. The whole variable domain, filled in from reference TRBV15 and TRBJ1-1, reads DAMVIQNPRYQVTQFGKPVTLSCSQTLNHNVMYWYQQKSSQAPKLLFHYYDKDFNNEADTPDNFQSRRPNTSFCFLDIRSPGLGDTAMYLCATSRGRGTTEAFFGQGTRLTVV.

The chain has TRBV19 and TRBJ1-2; a possible D gene is TRBD1 (5 bases). Trimming pared 7 bases from V and 4 bases from J, leaving 13 bases between. Germline V gives CDR1 LNHDA, CDR2 SQIVND (reference sequence). There are 13 residues in the CDR3. The DNA for the CDR3 is TGTGCCAGTACCAGGAAGGGGCCCTATGGCTACACCTTC. As protein: CASTRKGPYGYTF.

The rearrangement uses TRBV6-5 and TRBJ2-7; tentatively, D is TRBD1 (5 bases). V dropped 10 bases and J dropped 5 bases, with 18 bases sitting between them. CDR1 is MNHEY, CDR2 SVGAGI, per germline. There are 13 residues in the CDR3. The CDR3, as DNA: TGTGCCACCACCGGCACCTGGGGCGACGAGCAGTACTTC. This gives the protein CATTGTWGDEQYF.

With respect to this clone: Distinct nucleotide sequences in the sample also encode this CDR3. The V gene is TRBV7-2, the J gene TRBJ2-1; 10 bases fit TRBD2. The germline gives CDR1 SGHTA, CDR2 FQGNSA. Unmatched junction bases numbered 3, after V lost 5 bases and J lost 2 bases. The CDR3 loop spans 15 amino acids. CDR3 protein: CASSRTSGAYNEQFF. CDR3 coding DNA: TGTGCCAGCAGCCGGACTAGCGGAGCCTACAATGAGCAGTTCTTC. Variable domain in full (rest from reference TRBV7-2 and TRBJ2-1): GAGVSQSPSNKVTEKGKDVELRCDPISGHTALYWYRQSLGQGLEFLIYFQGNSAPDKSGLPSDRFSAERTGGSVSTLTIQRTQQEDSAVYLCASSRTSGAYNEQFFGPGTRLTVL.

The CDR3 sequence: CASSLERVAGELFF. DNA for the CDR3: TGTGCCAGCAGCTTAGAGAGGGTCGCCGGGGAGCTGTTTTTT. The V call is TRBV7-7, the J call TRBJ2-2, with D maybe TRBD2 (5 bases). The V end was cut by 1 base, the J end by 6 bases, with 9 bases between. Germline values: CDR1 SSHAT, CDR2 FNYEAQ (reference sequence). The CDR3 totals 14 residues.

This rearrangement joins TRBV9 to TRBJ2-7, with D possibly TRBD1 on 5 matching bases. V lost 0 bases and J lost 0, with 10 bases in between. The CDR3 runs to 15 residues. Germline V lookup: CDR1 SGDLS, CDR2 YYNGEE. For the CDR3, the DNA is TGTGCCAGCAGCGTAGCAGGGATCAGCTCCTACGAGCAGTACTTC. This translates into CASSVAGISSYEQYF.

On this clone itself: The sample holds other DNA sequences that translate to the same CDR3. The chain couples TRBV5-1 to TRBJ2-3; D uncertain. V was trimmed by 5 bases and J by 0 bases, leaving 10 bases between them. This CDR3 is built from 14 residues. Germline CDR1 SGHRS, CDR2 YFSETQ. DNA for the CDR3: TGCGCCAGCAGGTCGGGTACTAGCACAGATACGCAGTATTTT. Encoded protein: CASRSGTSTDTQYF. Combining the CDR3 with reference TRBV5-1 and TRBJ2-3 gives the whole variable domain KAGVTQTPRYLIKTRGQQVTLSCSPISGHRSVSWYQQTPGQGLQFLFEYFSETQRNKGNFPGRFSGRQFSNSRSEMNVSTLELGDSALYLCASRSGTSTDTQYFGPGTRLTVL.

The genes are TRBV5-4 and TRBJ2-2, with a possible D match to TRBD1 (6 bases). The CDR3 is made up of 16 amino acids. Trimming stripped 4 bases from V and 2 bases from J, with 15 bases between. The germline CDR1 and CDR2 sequences are SGHNT and YYREEE (reference sequence). The CDR3 region has the DNA TGTGCCAGCAGCAAGCCAGGGGTTATTAACACCGGGGAGCTGTTTTTT. Translated, it gives CASSKPGVINTGELFF.